This T cell receptor (beta chain) stems from a study of shared clonotypes between healthy human individuals. Whole-study context: Donor ages ranged 18 to 49 years: two women, a few men. Three CD4 naive, three CD4 memory, two CD8 naive and one CD8 memory plate were used per donor. Points from the study as a whole: Non-shared clonotypes showed lower generation probabilities than clonotypes common to all four donors.

The CDR3 is 14 residues long. Germline CDR1 reads KGHSY; CDR2 reads FQNENV. Between the trimmed V and J ends, which lost 2 bases and 6 bases, there was a span of 13 bases. Measured with immunoSEQ multiplex PCR; TCRdb has only the in-frame clones, and not every one. The sample lists about 2 million clones, about 95% seen once, with 1.2% in the top ten. As for this clone: Its specificity is not known.

Terminally differentiated effector memory CD45RA+ cells were excluded from the naive CD8 cells, which were CD45RO-negative and positively selected for CCR7. The receptor was derived from a man aged 18 to 29 in good health. Sequenced: naive CD8+ T cells sorted from blood. The chain uses TRBV16 and TRBJ1-2, with D possibly matching TRBD1 (6 bases). CDR3 residues: CASSQIWGPDGYTF. CDR3 coding DNA: TGTGCCAGCAGCCAAATTTGGGGGCCTGATGGCTACACCTTC. The variable domain in full, completed from reference TRBV16 and TRBJ1-2, reads GEEVAQTPKHLVRGEGQKAKLYCAPIKGHSYVFWYQQVLKNEFKFLISFQNENVFDETGMPKERFSAKCLPNSPCSLEIQATKLEDSAVYFCASSQIWGPDGYTFGSGTRLTVV.